These 29 T cell receptor beta chains came from one sample sequenced in a study of T and B cells in COVID-19 patients. BIOMED2 TRB-A/B primer pools were used in multiplex TRB PCR. MiXCR, applied by TCRdb to the multiplex PCR reads, yields one record per CDR3 protein. The sample lists some 3,500 distinct CDR3 sequences; 28% were seen once. TRB was amplified from about 250-500 ng of blood genomic DNA. Sequenced: blood. Source of these receptors: a human donor with active COVID-19. The donor label of this sample is uncertain.

CDR3 in amino acids: CAISGQEETQYF. The CDR3 DNA is TGTGCCATCAGCGGACAGGAGGAGACCCAGTACTTC. The V gene is TRBV10-3, the J gene TRBJ2-5, with 7 bases lining up with TRBD1. The CDR3 is made up of 12 amino acids. J gave up 5 bases and V 6 bases, and 3 bases lay outside the gene matches. In germline, CDR1 is ENHRY, CDR2 SYGVKD.

This clonotype has more than one count but fewer than ten. The chain employs TRBV5-1 and TRBJ2-7; a weak D match, TRBD2 (5 bases). The germline V gene encodes CDR1 SGHRS and CDR2 YFSETQ. The V end was cut by 0 bases, the J end by 4 bases, with 8 bases between. The CDR3 is 13 amino acids. The CDR3 DNA reads as TGCGCCAGCAGCTTGGTTTCGGGATACGAGCAGTACTTC. Amino acid sequence: CASSLVSGYEQYF.

This clonotype is labeled as medium-sized. The gene calls are TRBV6-4 and TRBJ2-1; TRBD1 matches at 10 bases. The CDR3 sequence is 15 residues long. V shed 10 bases, J shed 4 bases, and the junction held 10 bases outside the gene matches. Germline values: CDR1 MRHNA, CDR2 SNTAGT. The CDR3 here is CATQSGTGEYNEQFF. In DNA form, the CDR3 reads TGTGCCACCCAGTCCGGGACAGGGGAATACAATGAGCAGTTCTTC.

In its sample, this clonotype ranks as medium-sized. The chain combines TRBV11-1 with TRBJ2-3; TRBD2 aligns across 10 bases. Germline V lookup: CDR1 SGHAT, CDR2 FQDESV (reference sequence). This CDR3 has 14 amino acids. V lost 6 bases and J lost 4; bases outside the gene matches: 4. The CDR3 reads CASRDSGGADTQYF. The CDR3 DNA reads as TGTGCCAGCAGGGACAGCGGGGGGGCAGATACGCAGTATTTT.

The V call is TRBV13, the J call TRBJ1-1, with D perhaps TRBD1 (5 bases). CDR1 is PRHDT, CDR2 FYEKMQ, per germline (reference sequence). The CDR3 is made up of 15 amino acids. Trimming stripped 5 bases from V and 8 bases from J, with 21 bases between. The CDR3 DNA reads as TGTGCCAGCAGCATTCGACAGCGGACTCGCTTGGAAGCTTTCTTT. Translated, it gives CASSIRQRTRLEAFF.

The chain links TRBV6-4 to TRBJ1-6; 8 bases map to TRBD1. CDR1 is MRHNA, CDR2 SNTAGT, per germline. This CDR3 comprises 15 residues. Germline trimming cut 6 bases from V and 7 bases from J; bases unmatched to any gene: 8. The CDR3 coding sequence is TGTGCCAGCAGGGAATACGGGACAGGAAATTCACCCCTCCACTTT. Protein: CASREYGTGNSPLHF.

The chain employs TRBV12-3 or TRBV12-4 and TRBJ2-1; 7 bases are a match to TRBD2. Trimming cost V 4 bases and J 5 bases; bases outside gene matches: 11. CDR3 length equals 16 residues. The chain's CDR3 is CASSSRRRGGDNEQFF. The CDR3 DNA sequence: TGTGCCAGCAGTTCCCGACGTCGCGGGGGAGACAATGAGCAGTTCTTC.

The V call is TRBV15, the J call TRBJ1-3; TRBD1 is a possible D gene (5 bases). V gave up 5 bases and J gave up 3 bases, with 14 bases separating them. The CDR3 is 15 amino acids. CDR1 LNHNV and CDR2 YYDKDF come from the germline V gene (reference sequence). The CDR3 region is CATSSPGGGGNTIYF. Here the CDR3 DNA reads TGTGCCACCAGCTCCCCCGGGGGGGGTGGAAACACCATATATTTT. The full variable domain, rest sourced from reference TRBV15 and TRBJ1-3, is DAMVIQNPRYQVTQFGKPVTLSCSQTLNHNVMYWYQQKSSQAPKLLFHYYDKDFNNEADTPDNFQSRRPNTSFCFLDIRSPGLGDTAMYLCATSSPGGGGNTIYFGEGSWLTVV.

J is TRBJ1-2 and V is TRBV6-5; possible D gene TRBD1, 5 bases. This CDR3 is built from 15 residues. V gave up 2 bases and J gave up 6 bases, with 16 bases separating them. Germline CDR1 and CDR2: MNHEY and SVGAGI. CDR3 DNA sequence: TGTGCCAGCAGTTACGCCCGGGAGGGGAGGGATGGCTACACCTTC. Amino acid sequence: CASSYAREGRDGYTF.

This clonotype was counted between two and nine times. The rearrangement uses TRBV6-5 and TRBJ2-7; TRBD2 matches 10 bases. V lost 2 bases to trimming and J lost 1 base; unmatched junction nucleotides: 2. The CDR3 has 15 residues. The germline gives CDR1 MNHEY, CDR2 SVGAGI. Here the CDR3 DNA reads TGTGCCAGCAGTTACAGGACTAGCGGTTCCTACGAGCAGTACTTC. It encodes CASSYRTSGSYEQYF.

This clonotype was seen a handful of times. This rearrangement joins TRBV5-4 to TRBJ2-3; TRBD2 aligns across 9 bases. This CDR3 is built from 16 residues. Trimming took 4 bases from V and 5 from J; bases not matched to a gene: 11. The germline V gene has CDR1 SGHNT and CDR2 YYREEE (reference sequence). The CDR3 region is CASSVASSGDLDTQYF. Here the CDR3 DNA reads TGTGCCAGCAGCGTGGCATCTAGCGGGGACCTAGATACGCAGTATTTT.

By share of the sample, this clonotype is medium-sized. V and J are TRBV19 and TRBJ1-5; TRBD1 agrees at 9 bases. In germline, CDR1 is LNHDA, CDR2 SQIVND (reference sequence). V trimming: 3 bases; J trimming: 4 bases; junction bases outside the gene matches: 1. The CDR3 covers 14 residues. CDR3 sequence (DNA): TGTGCCAGTAGTATGGGACAGGGAAATCAGCCCCAGCATTTT. It specifies CASSMGQGNQPQHF.

Relative to its sample, this clonotype is medium-sized. The chain employs TRBV19 and TRBJ2-7; 7 bases agree with TRBD1. The V segment lost 1 base and the J segment 5 bases; nucleotides outside the gene matches: 2. In germline, CDR1 is LNHDA, CDR2 SQIVND (reference sequence). CDR3 length: 13 residues. The CDR3 loop is CASSIGQGNEQYF. The CDR3 nucleotides read TGTGCCAGTAGTATAGGACAGGGCAACGAGCAGTACTTC. Combining the CDR3 with reference TRBV19 and TRBJ2-7 gives the whole variable domain DGGITQSPKYLFRKEGQNVTLSCEQNLNHDAMYWYRQDPGQGLRLIYYSQIVNDFQKGDIAEGYSVSREKKESFPLTVTSAQKNPTAFYLCASSIGQGNEQYFGPGTRLTVT.

With regard to this clonotype: The junction differs from germline at one of its ends, possibly a read error. V gene TRBV5-6 combines with J gene TRBJ2-3; 7 nucleotides line up with TRBD1. This CDR3 has 14 amino acids. Germline CDR1 reads SGHDT; CDR2 reads YYEEEE. The CDR3 region is CASSFRQGTNTQYF. DNA of the CDR3: TGTGCCAGCAGCTTCAGACAGGGCACAAATACGCAGTATTTT.

This clonotype occurred a few times. The CDR3 DNA reads TGTGCCATCAGTGTGACAAGGTTTGAGCAGTTCTTC. Amino acids: CAISVTRFEQFF. V gene TRBV10-3 combines with J gene TRBJ2-1; D remains unclear. The CDR3 totals 12 residues. V was shortened by 4 bases and J by 9 bases, with 10 bases between the two germline ends. The V gene's germline CDR1 is ENHRY and CDR2 SYGVKD.

This clonotype was counted between two and nine times. The V call is TRBV7-9, the J call TRBJ1-4; D not certain. CDR1 and CDR2 from the germline V gene are SEHNR and FQNEAQ (reference sequence). V was shortened by 5 bases and J by 4 bases, with 14 bases between the two germline ends. The CDR3 totals 15 residues. The CDR3 DNA sequence: TGTGCCAGCAGCGCCGGACTGACTAGTAATGAAAAACTGTTTTTT. Residues: CASSAGLTSNEKLFF.

This rearrangement joins TRBV19 to TRBJ1-1; D possibly corresponds to TRBD1 (5 bases). CDR3 length: 11 residues. Per the germline V gene, CDR1 is LNHDA and CDR2 is SQIVND (reference sequence). Trimming shortened V by 8 bases and J by 7 bases, and 11 bases separated the two germline ends. CDR3 sequence reads: CASSVGGEAFF. In DNA, the CDR3 is TGTGCCAGTTCTGTGGGGGGTGAAGCTTTCTTT.

V usage is TRBV19 and J usage is TRBJ2-1; the D gene could be TRBD1 or TRBD2 (6 bases each). V lost 6 bases and J lost 7, with 10 bases in between. Germline V gene data show CDR1 as LNHDA and CDR2 as SQIVND (reference sequence). The CDR3 loop spans 12 amino acids. The CDR3 here is CASSRGRNEQFF. DNA for the CDR3: TGTGCCAGTAGCCGGGGGCGGAATGAGCAGTTCTTC.

This clonotype is deemed medium-sized. The chain joins TRBV27 to TRBJ2-1; 7 bases match TRBD2. In germline, CDR1 is MNHEY, CDR2 SMNVEV (reference sequence). This CDR3 contains 14 residues. After removal of 7 bases from V and 5 bases from J, the junction contained 8 bases not matched to a gene. This CDR3 reads CASKAGLLDNEQFF. The CDR3, as DNA: TGTGCCAGCAAAGCGGGGCTCCTCGACAATGAGCAGTTCTTC.

By its share, this clonotype is medium-sized. The chain carries TRBV6-2 or TRBV6-3 and TRBJ2-1; 7 bases are shared with TRBD2. Trimming at V came to 7 bases and at J to 7 bases, leaving 4 bases not matched to a gene. Germline CDR1 is MNHEY and CDR2 is SVGEGT. This CDR3 region has 12 residues. Here the CDR3 DNA reads TGTGCCAGCATGGTCGGGGGGAATGAGCAGTTCTTC. Its protein is CASMVGGNEQFF.

The V call is TRBV7-9, the J call TRBJ1-1; no definite D call. There are 15 residues in the CDR3. Trimming stripped 1 base from V and 4 bases from J, with 13 bases between. Germline V gene sequence: CDR1 SEHNR, CDR2 FQNEAQ (reference sequence). This CDR3 reads CASSLGLKGGTEAFF. DNA for the CDR3: TGTGCCAGCAGCTTAGGACTAAAGGGAGGCACTGAAGCTTTCTTT.

By share, this clonotype counts as medium-sized. The chain links TRBV5-4 to TRBJ2-5; D is uncertain. Germline V CDR1 and CDR2: SGHNT, YYREEE (reference sequence). The CDR3 runs to 13 residues. V lost 2 bases and J lost 5, with 10 bases in between. This CDR3 is CASSLVPAETQYF. In nucleotides, the CDR3 is TGTGCCAGCAGCTTAGTGCCGGCGGAGACCCAGTACTTC. The variable domain in full, with the rest retrieved from reference TRBV5-4 and TRBJ2-5, is ETGVTQSPTHLIKTRGQQVTLRCSSQSGHNTVSWYQQALGQGPQFIFQYYREEENGRGNFPPRFSGLQFPNYSSELNVNALELDDSALYLCASSLVPAETQYFGPGTRLLVL.

The chain joins TRBV6-5 to TRBJ1-5; D gene unclear. V was clipped by 5 bases and J by 5 bases, with 10 bases between them. The CDR3 consists of 13 residues. Germline assignment: CDR1 MNHEY and CDR2 SVGAGI. This CDR3 reads CASSESAHQPQHF. DNA for the CDR3: TGTGCCAGCAGTGAATCCGCCCATCAGCCCCAGCATTTT.

J is TRBJ1-6 and V is TRBV11-1, with a tentative D call TRBD1 (5 bases). In germline, CDR1 is SGHAT, CDR2 FQDESV (reference sequence). This CDR3 region has 17 residues. Trimming pared 6 bases from V and 7 bases from J, leaving 22 bases between. The CDR3: CASRPKSTAFRNSPLHF. The CDR3, as DNA: TGTGCCAGCAGGCCGAAGTCGACAGCGTTCAGGAATTCACCCCTCCACTTT.

The V gene is TRBV19, the J gene TRBJ1-2, with a tentative D call TRBD1 (6 bases). The V end lost 6 bases, the J end lost 4 bases, and 15 bases lay between the germline ends. The CDR3 runs 14 residues. Germline CDR1 and CDR2: LNHDA and SQIVND (reference sequence). CDR3 nucleotides: TGTGCCAGTAGCCGGGGGGGCGCAGGCTATGGCTACACCTTC. Protein product: CASSRGGAGYGYTF.

By frequency in the sample, this clonotype is medium-sized (0.01 to 0.1%). The chain has TRBV19 and TRBJ2-2; 7 nucleotides line up with TRBD1. Per germline, CDR1 LNHDA and CDR2 SQIVND (reference sequence). The V and J ends lost 5 bases and 1 base, in that order; junction bases with no gene match: 4. The CDR3 spans 15 residues. CDR3 nucleotide sequence: TGTGCCAGTAGTCCGGGGACAGTGAACACCGGGGAGCTGTTTTTT. It specifies CASSPGTVNTGELFF.

This clonotype is medium-sized (0.01 to 0.1%). The germline gene is not matched at one end of the junction; a read error may be the cause. The chain combines TRBV15 with TRBJ2-6, with D possibly TRBD2 on 6 matching bases. CDR1 and CDR2 from the germline V gene are LNHNV and YYDKDF (reference sequence). The CDR3 consists of 16 residues. CDR3 sequence: CATRRDGGSGANVLTF. The DNA for the CDR3 is TGTGCCACCAGGAGAGATGGGGGGTCCGGGGCCAACGTCCTGACTTTC.

This clonotype appeared a single time. The V and J genes are TRBV13 and TRBJ2-7; TRBD2 matches at 8 bases. Germline lookup yields CDR1 PRHDT and CDR2 FYEKMQ (reference sequence). The V segment lost 5 bases and the J segment 0 bases; nucleotides outside the gene matches: 6. The CDR3 length is 15 residues. In DNA, the CDR3 is TGTGCCAGCAGCCCCGGGGGGGCCTTCTCCTACGAGCAGTACTTC. This encodes CASSPGGAFSYEQYF.

The CDR3 nucleotides read TGTGCCAGCAGTTTACCCCCTGGAACTGAAGCTTTCTTT. This encodes CASSLPPGTEAFF. This chain links TRBV12-3 or TRBV12-4 with TRBJ1-1, with unresolved D. The CDR3 is 13 residues long. Trimming shortened V by 2 bases and J by 5 bases, and 9 bases separated the two germline ends.